This T cell receptor (beta chain) emerged from a study of cytomegalovirus exposure and HLA in healthy donors. The wider study: From donors who were HLA-typed, an early data release held approximately 84 million unique TCRs.

These donors counted as nominally healthy when sampled, but unrecorded immune exposures were likely. The PCR employed 60 Vbeta primers together with 13 Jbeta primers. The data were produced by immunoSEQ multiplex PCR, yet TCRdb's version contains in-frame clones alone and is incomplete. The table shows 200,000 or so clones, with 75% to 90% occurring only once. This clone was observed a single time. Its antigen remains unknown. V was clipped by 7 bases and J by 8 bases; unmatched bases: 8. Germline assignment: CDR1 SQVTM and CDR2 ANQGSEA. CDR3 size: 13 residues. Points from the study as a whole: What a later analysis reportedly showed was that an Asian-associated ancestry cluster had fewer N-insertions than the roughly 700-donor mean. As a later analysis showed, several of the most significant clusters appeared to be linked to common viral pathogens.

This clonotype was obtained from a woman between 50 and 59 years old in good health and CMV-seropositive. The rearrangement joins TRBV29-1 to TRBJ2-1, with 10 bases fitting TRBD2. The material sequenced was PBMCs. As DNA, the CDR3 is TGCAGCGCCAAGCGGGGGGGCGTACATGAGCAGTTCTTC. The encoded protein is CSAKRGGVHEQFF.